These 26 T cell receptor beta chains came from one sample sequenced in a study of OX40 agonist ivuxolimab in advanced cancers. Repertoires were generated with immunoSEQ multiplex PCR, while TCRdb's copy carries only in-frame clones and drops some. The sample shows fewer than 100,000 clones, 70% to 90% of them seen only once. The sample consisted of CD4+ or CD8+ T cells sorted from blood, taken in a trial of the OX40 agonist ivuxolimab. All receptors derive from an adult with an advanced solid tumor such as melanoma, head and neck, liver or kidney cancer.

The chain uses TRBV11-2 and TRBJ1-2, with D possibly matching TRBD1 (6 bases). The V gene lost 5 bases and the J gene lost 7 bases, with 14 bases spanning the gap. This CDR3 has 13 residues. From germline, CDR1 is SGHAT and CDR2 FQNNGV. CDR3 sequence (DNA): TGTGCCAGCAGCCCCATAGGGGGAAGTGGCTACACCTTC. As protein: CASSPIGGSGYTF.

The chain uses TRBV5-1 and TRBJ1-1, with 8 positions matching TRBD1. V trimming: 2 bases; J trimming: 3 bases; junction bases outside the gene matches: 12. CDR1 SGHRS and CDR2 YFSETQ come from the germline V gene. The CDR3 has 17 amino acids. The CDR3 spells CASSLNGQGALDTEAFF. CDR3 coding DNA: TGCGCCAGCAGCTTAAACGGGCAGGGGGCGCTGGACACTGAAGCTTTCTTT.

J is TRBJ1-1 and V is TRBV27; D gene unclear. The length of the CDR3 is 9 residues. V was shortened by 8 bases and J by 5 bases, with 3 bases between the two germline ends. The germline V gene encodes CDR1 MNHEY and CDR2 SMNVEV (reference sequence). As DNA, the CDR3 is TGTGCCAGCGGTACTGAAGCTTTCTTT. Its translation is CASGTEAFF.

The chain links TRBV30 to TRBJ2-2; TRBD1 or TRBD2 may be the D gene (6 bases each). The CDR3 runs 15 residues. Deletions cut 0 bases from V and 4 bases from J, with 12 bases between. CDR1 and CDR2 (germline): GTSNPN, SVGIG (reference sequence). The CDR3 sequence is CAWSVSGASTGELFF. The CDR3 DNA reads TGTGCCTGGAGTGTATCGGGGGCGAGCACCGGGGAGCTGTTTTTT.

The CDR3 bases are TGTGCCAGCAGTTACACCGGGGCGTGGGGGGCCAACGTCCTGACTTTC. As protein: CASSYTGAWGANVLTF. The rearrangement joins TRBV27 to TRBJ2-6; D might be TRBD1 or TRBD2, each matching 5 bases. Deletions cut 4 bases from V and 4 bases from J, with 14 bases between. CDR1 and CDR2 from the germline V gene are MNHEY and SMNVEV (reference sequence). The CDR3 has 16 amino acids.

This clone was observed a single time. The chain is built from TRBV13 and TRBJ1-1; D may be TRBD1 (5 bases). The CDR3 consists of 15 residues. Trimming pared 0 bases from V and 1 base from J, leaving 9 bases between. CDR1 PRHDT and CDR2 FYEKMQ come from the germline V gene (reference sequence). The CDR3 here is CASSLGGQPNTEAFF. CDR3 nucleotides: TGTGCCAGCAGCTTAGGCGGACAACCGAACACTGAAGCTTTCTTT.

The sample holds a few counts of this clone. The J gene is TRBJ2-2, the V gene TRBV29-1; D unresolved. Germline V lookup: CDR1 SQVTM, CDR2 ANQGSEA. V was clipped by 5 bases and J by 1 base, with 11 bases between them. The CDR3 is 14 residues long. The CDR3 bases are TGCAGCGTTACCCCCCGACTGAACACCGGGGAGCTGTTTTTT. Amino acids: CSVTPRLNTGELFF.

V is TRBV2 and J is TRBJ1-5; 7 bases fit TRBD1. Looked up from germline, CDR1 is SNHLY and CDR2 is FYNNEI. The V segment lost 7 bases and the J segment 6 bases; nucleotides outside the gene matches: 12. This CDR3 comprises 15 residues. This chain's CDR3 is CASKGGGQRFQPQHF. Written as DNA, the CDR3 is TGTGCCAGCAAGGGGGGGGGACAGAGATTTCAGCCCCAGCATTTT.

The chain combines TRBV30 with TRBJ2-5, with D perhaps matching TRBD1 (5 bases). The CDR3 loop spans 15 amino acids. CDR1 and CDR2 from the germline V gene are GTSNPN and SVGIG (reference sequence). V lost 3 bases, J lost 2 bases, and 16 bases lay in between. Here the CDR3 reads CAWSARGRVQETQYF. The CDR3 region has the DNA TGTGCCTGGAGCGCTAGGGGCAGGGTGCAAGAGACCCAGTACTTC.

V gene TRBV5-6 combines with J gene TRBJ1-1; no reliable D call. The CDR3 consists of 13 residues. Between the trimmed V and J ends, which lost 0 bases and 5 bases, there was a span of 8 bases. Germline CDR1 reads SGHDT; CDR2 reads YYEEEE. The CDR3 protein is CASSLGAGTEAFF. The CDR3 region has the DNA TGTGCCAGCAGCTTGGGGGCCGGGACTGAAGCTTTCTTT.

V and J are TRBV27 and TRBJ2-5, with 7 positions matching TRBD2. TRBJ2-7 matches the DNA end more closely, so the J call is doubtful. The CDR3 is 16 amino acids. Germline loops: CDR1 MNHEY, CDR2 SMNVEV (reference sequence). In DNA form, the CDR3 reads TGTGCCAGCAGCATTAGCCGGGCGGGAGCCGGTAACGAGCAGTACTTC. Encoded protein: CASSISRAGAGNEQYF.

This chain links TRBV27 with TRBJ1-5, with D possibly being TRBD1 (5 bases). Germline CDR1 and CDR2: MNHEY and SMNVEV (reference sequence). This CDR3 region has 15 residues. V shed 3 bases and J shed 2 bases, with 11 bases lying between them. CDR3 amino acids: CASSLPRARNQPQHF. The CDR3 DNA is TGTGCCAGCAGTTTGCCCAGGGCGCGCAATCAGCCCCAGCATTTT.

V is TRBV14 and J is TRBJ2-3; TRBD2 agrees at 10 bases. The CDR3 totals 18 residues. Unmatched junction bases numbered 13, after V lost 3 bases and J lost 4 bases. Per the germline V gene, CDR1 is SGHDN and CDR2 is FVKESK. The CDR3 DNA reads TGTGCCAGCAGCCACCCTAAGGGGGGGCTAGCGGGAGCAGATACGCAGTATTTT. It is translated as CASSHPKGGLAGADTQYF.

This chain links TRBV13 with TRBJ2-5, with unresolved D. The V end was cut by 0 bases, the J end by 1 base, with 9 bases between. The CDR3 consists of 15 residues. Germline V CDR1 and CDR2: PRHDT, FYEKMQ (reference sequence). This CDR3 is CASSLGLVPQETQYF. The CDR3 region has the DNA TGTGCCAGCAGCTTAGGCCTAGTTCCCCAAGAGACCCAGTACTTC. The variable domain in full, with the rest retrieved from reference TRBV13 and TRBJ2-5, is AAGVIQSPRHLIKEKRETATLKCYPIPRHDTVYWYQQGPGQDPQFLISFYEKMQSDKGSIPDRFSAQQFSDYHSELNMSSLELGDSALYFCASSLGLVPQETQYFGPGTRLLVL.

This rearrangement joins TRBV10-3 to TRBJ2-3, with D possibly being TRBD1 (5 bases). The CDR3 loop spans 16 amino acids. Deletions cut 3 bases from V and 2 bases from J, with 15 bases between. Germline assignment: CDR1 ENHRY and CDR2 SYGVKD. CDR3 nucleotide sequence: TGTGCCATCAGTGACCCCGGGCAGGGCATCACAGATACGCAGTATTTT. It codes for CAISDPGQGITDTQYF.

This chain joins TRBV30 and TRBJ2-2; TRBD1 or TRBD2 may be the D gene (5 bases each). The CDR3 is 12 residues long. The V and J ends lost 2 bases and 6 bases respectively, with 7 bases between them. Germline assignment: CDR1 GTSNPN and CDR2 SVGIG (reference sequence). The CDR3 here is CAWSWGSGELFF. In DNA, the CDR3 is TGTGCCTGGAGTTGGGGGTCCGGGGAGCTGTTTTTT.

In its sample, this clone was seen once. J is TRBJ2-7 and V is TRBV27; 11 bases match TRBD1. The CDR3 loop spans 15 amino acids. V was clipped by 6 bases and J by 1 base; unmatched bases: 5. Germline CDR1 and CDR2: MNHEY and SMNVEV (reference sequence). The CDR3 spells CASRRTGGASYEQYF. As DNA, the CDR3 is TGTGCCAGCAGGCGGACAGGGGGCGCATCCTACGAGCAGTACTTC.

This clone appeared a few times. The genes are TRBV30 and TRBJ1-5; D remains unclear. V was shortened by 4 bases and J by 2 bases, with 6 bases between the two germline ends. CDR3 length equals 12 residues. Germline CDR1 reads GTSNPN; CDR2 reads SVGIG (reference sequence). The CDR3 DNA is TGTGCCTGGAATAGGGGCAATCAGCCCCAGCATTTT. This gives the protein CAWNRGNQPQHF.

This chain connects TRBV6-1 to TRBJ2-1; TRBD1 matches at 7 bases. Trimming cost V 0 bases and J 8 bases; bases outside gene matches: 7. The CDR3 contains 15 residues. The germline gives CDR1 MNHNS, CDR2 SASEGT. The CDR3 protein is CASSEAPGGVDEQFF. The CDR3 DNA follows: TGTGCCAGCAGTGAAGCCCCAGGGGGAGTCGATGAGCAGTTCTTC.

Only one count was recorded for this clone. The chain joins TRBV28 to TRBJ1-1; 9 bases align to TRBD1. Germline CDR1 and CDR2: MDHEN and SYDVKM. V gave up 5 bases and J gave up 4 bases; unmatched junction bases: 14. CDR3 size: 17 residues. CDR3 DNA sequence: TGTGCCAGCAGTCGGGACAGGGCGGAGGTTTGGGTCACTGAAGCTTTCTTT. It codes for CASSRDRAEVWVTEAFF.

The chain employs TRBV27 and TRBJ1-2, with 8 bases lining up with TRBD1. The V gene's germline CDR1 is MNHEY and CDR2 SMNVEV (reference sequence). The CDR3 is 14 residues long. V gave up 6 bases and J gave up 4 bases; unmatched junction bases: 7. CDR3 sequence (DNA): TGTGCCAGCAGACCGGGACAGGTGGTCTATGGCTACACCTTC. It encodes CASRPGQVVYGYTF.

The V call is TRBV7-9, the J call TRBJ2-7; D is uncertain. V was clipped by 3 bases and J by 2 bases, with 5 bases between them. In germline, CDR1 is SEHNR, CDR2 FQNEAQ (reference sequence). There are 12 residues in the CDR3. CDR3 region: CASSFKTYEQYF. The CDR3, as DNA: TGTGCCAGCAGCTTCAAGACCTACGAGCAGTACTTC.

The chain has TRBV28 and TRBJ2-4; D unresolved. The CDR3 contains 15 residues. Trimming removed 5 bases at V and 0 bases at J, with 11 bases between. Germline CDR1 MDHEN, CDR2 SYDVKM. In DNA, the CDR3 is TGTGCCAGCAGTAGCGAGGATGTAGCCAAAAACATTCAGTACTTC. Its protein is CASSSEDVAKNIQYF.

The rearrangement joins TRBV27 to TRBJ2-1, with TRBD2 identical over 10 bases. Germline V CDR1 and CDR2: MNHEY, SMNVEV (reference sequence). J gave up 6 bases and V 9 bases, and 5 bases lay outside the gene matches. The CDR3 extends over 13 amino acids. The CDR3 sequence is CARSGRAGNEQFF. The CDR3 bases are TGTGCCAGGAGCGGGAGGGCGGGCAATGAGCAGTTCTTC.

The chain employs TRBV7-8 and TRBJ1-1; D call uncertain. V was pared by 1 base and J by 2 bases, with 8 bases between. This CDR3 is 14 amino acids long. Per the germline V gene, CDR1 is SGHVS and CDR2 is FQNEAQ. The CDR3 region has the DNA TGTGCCAGCAGCTTAGACGGAATTAACACTGAAGCTTTCTTT. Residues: CASSLDGINTEAFF.

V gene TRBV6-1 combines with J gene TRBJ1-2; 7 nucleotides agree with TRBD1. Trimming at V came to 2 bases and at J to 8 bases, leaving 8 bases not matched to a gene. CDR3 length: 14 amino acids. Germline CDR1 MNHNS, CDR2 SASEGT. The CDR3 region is CASSEPGQVRGYTF. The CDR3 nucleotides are TGTGCCAGCAGTGAACCCGGACAGGTCCGGGGCTACACCTTC.